The 14 T cell receptor beta chains presented below share a single source sample, sequenced in a study of OX40 agonist ivuxolimab in advanced cancers. Method: immunoSEQ multiplex PCR; TCRdb's copy keeps in-frame clones and lacks some. The repertoire holds around 140,000 clones, with 75% to 95% as singletons. Here the sequenced sample was CD4+ or CD8+ T cells sorted from blood, taken in a trial of the OX40 agonist ivuxolimab. These receptors originate from an adult with an advanced solid tumor such as melanoma, head and neck, liver or kidney cancer.

J is TRBJ1-2 and V is TRBV6-5; unclear D gene. The germline V and J ends were trimmed by 6 bases and 3 bases, with 5 bases remaining between them. CDR1 and CDR2 from the germline V gene are MNHEY and SVGAGI. CDR3 length: 11 residues. The CDR3 loop is CASRQYYGYTF. For the CDR3, the DNA is TGTGCCAGCAGACAGTACTATGGCTACACCTTC.

V usage is TRBV6-1 and J usage is TRBJ2-3; tentatively, D is TRBD1 or TRBD2 (5 bases each). The CDR3 totals 15 residues. Germline V lookup: CDR1 MNHNS, CDR2 SASEGT. Trimming took 2 bases from V and 5 from J, leaving 14 bases between them. The CDR3 loop is CASSESGGAVDTQYF. Here the CDR3 DNA reads TGTGCCAGCAGTGAATCTGGGGGAGCAGTAGATACGCAGTATTTT.

J is TRBJ1-5 and V is TRBV19; no firm D call. V dropped 5 bases and J dropped 5 bases, with 7 bases sitting between them. There are 12 residues in the CDR3. Germline lookup yields CDR1 LNHDA and CDR2 SQIVND (reference sequence). CDR3 DNA sequence: TGTGCCAGTAGTGAACAGTATCAGCCCCAGCATTTT. Its translation is CASSEQYQPQHF.

The chain joins TRBV29-1 to TRBJ1-1; D unresolved. Trimming took 6 bases from V and 0 from J, leaving 11 bases between them. CDR1 is SQVTM, CDR2 ANQGSEA, per germline. The CDR3 totals 13 residues. The CDR3 reads CSVRPSMNTEAFF. The CDR3 DNA reads as TGCAGCGTGAGACCAAGCATGAACACTGAAGCTTTCTTT.

In this sample, this clone turned up once. The chain is built from TRBV28 and TRBJ1-2; the match to TRBD1 covers 9 bases. This CDR3 comprises 15 residues. V lost 6 bases to trimming and J lost 2 bases; unmatched junction nucleotides: 7. The germline gives CDR1 MDHEN, CDR2 SYDVKM. In nucleotides, the CDR3 is TGTGCCAGCAGCTCACAGGGGGCACCGAACTATGGCTACACCTTC. Amino acids: CASSSQGAPNYGYTF.

V gene TRBV7-2 combines with J gene TRBJ1-1, with no clear D. Germline CDR1 SGHTA, CDR2 FQGNSA. The CDR3 length is 14 residues. V dropped 1 base and J dropped 1 base, with 7 bases sitting between them. CDR3 region: CASSLGRSNTEAFF. For the CDR3, the DNA is TGTGCCAGCAGCTTAGGGAGGTCGAACACTGAAGCTTTCTTT. The full variable domain, its missing parts supplied by reference TRBV7-2 and TRBJ1-1, is GAGVSQSPSNKVTEKGKDVELRCDPISGHTALYWYRQSLGQGLEFLIYFQGNSAPDKSGLPSDRFSAERTGGSVSTLTIQRTQQEDSAVYLCASSLGRSNTEAFFGQGTRLTVV.

The V call is TRBV23-1, the J call TRBJ1-4, with D possibly being TRBD1 (6 bases). TRBV23-1 is identified as an open reading frame with a role that is uncertain. The CDR3 contains 17 residues. V lost 0 bases to trimming and J lost 3 bases, with 14 bases between them. The CDR3 protein is CASSQSERGGPNEKLFF. The CDR3 DNA follows: TGCGCCAGCAGTCAATCGGAGAGGGGGGGACCTAATGAAAAACTGTTTTTT.

The rearrangement uses TRBV18 and TRBJ2-7; a possible D gene is TRBD2 (6 bases). This CDR3 region has 14 residues. Germline lookup yields CDR1 KGHSH and CDR2 LQKENI. Trimming cost V 3 bases and J 1 base, with 10 bases left between them. The CDR3 DNA reads as TGTGCCAGCTCACCCCGGGAGAAGTCCTACGAGCAGTACTTC. Translating it yields CASSPREKSYEQYF.

The gene calls are TRBV9 and TRBJ2-5, with D possibly being TRBD1 (6 bases). The V gene lost 3 bases and the J gene lost 2 bases, with 14 bases spanning the gap. The CDR3 totals 15 residues. Germline V CDR1 and CDR2: SGDLS, YYNGEE. CDR3 in DNA: TGTGCCAGCAGCGCCGGACAGAGCGTACAAGAGACCCAGTACTTC. It encodes CASSAGQSVQETQYF.

A single count supports this clone. V is TRBV5-1 and J is TRBJ1-4; TRBD1 agrees at 7 bases. Germline trimming cut 2 bases from V and 3 bases from J; bases unmatched to any gene: 4. The CDR3 runs to 15 residues. Per the germline V gene, CDR1 is SGHRS and CDR2 is YFSETQ. This CDR3 reads CASSFTGTANEKLFF. In DNA, the CDR3 is TGCGCCAGCAGCTTCACCGGGACAGCTAATGAAAAACTGTTTTTT.

The genes are TRBV6-1 and TRBJ2-3; either TRBD1 or TRBD2 may supply D (6 bases each). Deletions cut 3 bases from V and 6 bases from J, with 10 bases between. CDR3 length equals 13 residues. Looked up from germline, CDR1 is MNHNS and CDR2 is SASEGT. CDR3 sequence (DNA): TGTGCCAGCAGTGAGGAGGGGGAGGATACGCAGTATTTT. Its translation is CASSEEGEDTQYF.

The gene calls are TRBV9 and TRBJ2-1, with 8 nucleotides matching TRBD2. CDR3 size: 16 residues. Germline loops: CDR1 SGDLS, CDR2 YYNGEE. With V trimmed by 0 bases and J by 6 bases, 8 bases remained unmatched. The CDR3 DNA sequence: TGTGCCAGCAGCGTAGGGGCGGGAGGTATGGGCAATGAGCAGTTCTTC. This codes for CASSVGAGGMGNEQFF.

The V gene is TRBV6-6, the J gene TRBJ2-5; weak D call: TRBD2 (5 bases). Germline CDR1 is MNHNY and CDR2 is SVGAGI (reference sequence). The CDR3 covers 15 residues. The V end lost 2 bases, the J end lost 3 bases, and 13 bases lay between the germline ends. The CDR3 reads CASSYRSRGKETQYF. CDR3 nucleotides: TGTGCCAGCAGTTACCGCTCCAGAGGGAAAGAGACCCAGTACTTC.

This clone has just one count. The CDR3 DNA reads as TGCCGACCCGGGGCGGGGCGGGTTTATGGCTACACCTTC. As protein: CRPGAGRVYGYTF. The rearrangement links TRBV29-1 to TRBJ1-2; possibly TRBD1 for D (5 bases). The CDR3 is 13 residues long. Germline lookup yields CDR1 SQVTM and CDR2 ANQGSEA.